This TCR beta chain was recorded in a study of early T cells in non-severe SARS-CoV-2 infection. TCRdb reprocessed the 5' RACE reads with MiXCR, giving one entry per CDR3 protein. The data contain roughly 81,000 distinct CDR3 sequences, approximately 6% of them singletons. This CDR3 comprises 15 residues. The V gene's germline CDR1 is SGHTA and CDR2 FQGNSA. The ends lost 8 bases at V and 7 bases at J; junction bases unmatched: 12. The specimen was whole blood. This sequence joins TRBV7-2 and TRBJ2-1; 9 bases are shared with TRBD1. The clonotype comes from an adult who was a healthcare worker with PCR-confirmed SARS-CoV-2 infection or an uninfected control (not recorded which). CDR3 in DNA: TGTGCCAGCGGAAGACCGGGACAGGGATTGAATGAGCAGTTCTTC. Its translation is CASGRPGQGLNEQFF.